The 9 T cell receptor beta chains below come from one sample, sequenced in a study of identical twins. A single record per CDR3 protein comes from TCRdb applying MiXCR to the 5' RACE reads. Among 350,000 to 400,000 distinct CDR3 sequences listed, approximately 10% were seen once. Source material: naive T cells sorted from blood. The source is a woman between 45 and 65 years old in good health.

This clonotype was observed a handful of times. The chain links TRBV2 to TRBJ2-2, with unresolved D. This CDR3 has 14 amino acids. Between the trimmed V and J ends, which lost 7 bases and 0 bases, there was a span of 9 bases. Germline CDR1 and CDR2: SNHLY and FYNNEI. DNA for the CDR3: TGTGCCAGCAAAGGAAGAACGAACACCGGGGAGCTGTTTTTT. It is translated as CASKGRTNTGELFF. The full variable domain, completed using reference TRBV2 and TRBJ2-2, is EPEVTQTPSHQVTQMGQEVILRCVPISNHLYFYWYRQILGQKVEFLVSFYNNEISEKSEIFDDQFSVERPDGSNFTLKIRSTKLEDSAMYFCASKGRTNTGELFFGEGSRLTVL.

V usage is TRBV5-1 and J usage is TRBJ1-1; possibly TRBD1 for D (5 bases). CDR1 and CDR2 (germline): SGHRS, YFSETQ. The CDR3 is 14 amino acids. V gave up 5 bases and J gave up 1 base, with 12 bases separating them. The CDR3 sequence: CASRIDSANTEAFF. CDR3 nucleotides: TGCGCCAGCAGAATAGACAGCGCGAACACTGAAGCTTTCTTT.

The V and J genes are TRBV3-1 and TRBJ2-1; TRBD2 matches at 7 bases. From germline, CDR1 is LGHDT and CDR2 YNNKEL (reference sequence). The CDR3 spans 15 residues. Germline trimming cut 4 bases from V and 8 bases from J; bases unmatched to any gene: 11. In DNA, the CDR3 is TGTGCCAGCAGCCGAGGGACTATCGGAATCGATGAGCAGTTCTTC. This sequence encodes CASSRGTIGIDEQFF.

Ten or more counts support this clonotype. The chain is built from TRBV20-1 and TRBJ2-3; D is unresolved. V was shortened by 2 bases and J by 0 bases, with 18 bases between the two germline ends. CDR1 is DFQATT, CDR2 SNEGSKA, per germline (reference sequence). This CDR3 region has 17 residues. CDR3 DNA: TGCAGTGCTAGACCCGGAGCAGGACCCTCTAGCACAGATACGCAGTATTTT. Encoded protein: CSARPGAGPSSTDTQYF.

This clonotype showed up just a few times. This chain uses TRBV20-1 with TRBJ2-3; 9 nucleotides match TRBD2. Germline V gene sequence: CDR1 DFQATT, CDR2 SNEGSKA (reference sequence). The CDR3 covers 17 residues. Trimming at V came to 0 bases and at J to 0 bases, leaving 7 bases not matched to a gene. The CDR3 sequence: CSAREAGLASSTDTQYF. As DNA, the CDR3 is TGCAGTGCTAGAGAGGCAGGACTAGCGTCTAGCACAGATACGCAGTATTTT.

This chain joins TRBV2 and TRBJ2-3; weak D call: TRBD2 (6 bases). Germline CDR1 and CDR2: SNHLY and FYNNEI. The CDR3 length is 17 residues. V lost 1 base, J lost 1 base, and 15 bases lay in between. The CDR3 protein is CASSEVLARGGTDTQYF. CDR3 sequence (DNA): TGTGCCAGCAGTGAAGTGCTAGCGCGTGGGGGCACAGATACGCAGTATTTT.

The chain couples TRBV18 to TRBJ2-5; the match to TRBD2 covers 10 bases. This CDR3 is 16 amino acids long. Unmatched junction bases numbered 3, after V lost 0 bases and J lost 2 bases. CDR1 and CDR2 from the germline V gene are KGHSH and LQKENI. The CDR3 coding sequence is TGTGCCAGCTCACCACCGGTAGCGGGAGGACAAGAGACCCAGTACTTC. Amino acid sequence: CASSPPVAGGQETQYF.

The rearrangement uses TRBV11-2 and TRBJ1-1; 7 nucleotides match TRBD1. V shed 5 bases and J 0 bases; nucleotides not matched to a gene: 6. The CDR3 contains 15 residues. Germline V gene data show CDR1 as SGHAT and CDR2 as FQNNGV. CDR3 amino acids: CASSPGTVMNTEAFF. The CDR3 DNA is TGTGCCAGCAGCCCAGGGACAGTGATGAACACTGAAGCTTTCTTT.

This clonotype was counted many times. This chain uses TRBV11-2 with TRBJ2-1; a weak D match, TRBD2 (7 bases). From germline, CDR1 is SGHAT and CDR2 FQNNGV. The CDR3 runs to 17 residues. Trimming took 2 bases from V and 3 from J, leaving 17 bases between them. The DNA of the CDR3 is TGTGCCAGCAGCTTACGAGGGGGGGAATTTTACTACAATGAGCAGTTCTTC. Protein: CASSLRGGEFYYNEQFF. The complete variable domain, with remaining parts taken from reference TRBV11-2 and TRBJ2-1, reads EAGVAQSPRYKIIEKRQSVAFWCNPISGHATLYWYQQILGQGPKLLIQFQNNGVVDDSQLPKDRFSAERLKGVDSTLKIQPAKLEDSAVYLCASSLRGGEFYYNEQFFGPGTRLTVL.